This is a list of T cell receptor beta chains from one sample in a study of lymphopenia after photon versus proton radiotherapy. Clones were read by immunoSEQ multiplex PCR, and TCRdb kept only the in-frame ones, dropping some. Seen here are approximately 80,000 clones, 65% to 85% observed once, and the top ten hold over 1.3%. The source was peripheral blood, collected from a patient treated with proton-based radiotherapy. These receptors were obtained from a man in his sixties with pancreatic cancer. Each CDR3 is given with its conserved first and last residue.

length: 15
J: TRBJ2-1
V: TRBV7-9
CDR3: CASSPAGTWIDEQFF

length: 16
J: TRBJ2-1
V: TRBV2
CDR3: CASSEQAGGFYNEQFF

length: 14
J: TRBJ2-5
V: TRBV28
CDR3: CAINGPGGVETQYF

length: 16
J: TRBJ2-7
V: TRBV4-3
CDR3: CASSQDLLLASYEQYF

length: 17
J: TRBJ1-6
V: TRBV30
CDR3: CAWRAKIPGTYNSPLHF

length: 15
J: TRBJ1-4
V: TRBV27
CDR3: CASRETVATNEKLFF

length: 16
J: TRBJ2-7
V: TRBV11-3
CDR3: CASSPRGTGATYEQYF

length: 17
J: TRBJ2-5
V: TRBV7-6
CDR3: CASSSAQRGYEQETQYF

length: 13
J: TRBJ2-1
V: TRBV29-1
CDR3: CSVWESPNGEQFF

length: 15
J: TRBJ1-2
V: TRBV7-2
CDR3: CASSLTLIARTGYTF

length: 12
J: TRBJ2-2
V: TRBV7-6
CDR3: CASSHDTGELFF